This passage covers 2 T cell receptor beta chains from one sample sequenced in a study of T-cell memory formation after mild COVID-19. TCRdb itself ran the 5' RACE reads through MiXCR, one entry per CDR3 protein. The sample lists under 200,000 distinct CDR3 sequences, roughly 11% occurring once. Sequencing was performed on PBMCs or a T cell subset sorted from them (not recorded which). These receptors all stem from a man aged 18 to 30 who had mild COVID-19 (a few samples of this study predate the infection). Cell type and time point are not known.

The chain joins TRBV27 to TRBJ2-3; 10 bases are a match to TRBD2. Trimming at V came to 4 bases and at J to 2 bases, leaving 6 bases not matched to a gene. The CDR3 covers 16 residues. The germline V gene encodes CDR1 MNHEY and CDR2 SMNVEV (reference sequence). In nucleotides, the CDR3 is TGTGCCAGCAGTTACGCTAGCGGGGGTTACACAGATACGCAGTATTTT. It translates to CASSYASGGYTDTQYF.

This chain uses TRBV5-6 with TRBJ1-1; D is uncertain. V lost 4 bases, J lost 4 bases, and 20 bases lay in between. Germline V gene lookup returns CDR1 SGHDT and CDR2 YYEEEE. CDR3 size: 16 residues. The CDR3 loop is CASSRRAGQSGTEAFF. The CDR3 nucleotides read TGTGCCAGCAGCAGGCGCGCGGGCCAATCGGGCACTGAAGCTTTCTTT.